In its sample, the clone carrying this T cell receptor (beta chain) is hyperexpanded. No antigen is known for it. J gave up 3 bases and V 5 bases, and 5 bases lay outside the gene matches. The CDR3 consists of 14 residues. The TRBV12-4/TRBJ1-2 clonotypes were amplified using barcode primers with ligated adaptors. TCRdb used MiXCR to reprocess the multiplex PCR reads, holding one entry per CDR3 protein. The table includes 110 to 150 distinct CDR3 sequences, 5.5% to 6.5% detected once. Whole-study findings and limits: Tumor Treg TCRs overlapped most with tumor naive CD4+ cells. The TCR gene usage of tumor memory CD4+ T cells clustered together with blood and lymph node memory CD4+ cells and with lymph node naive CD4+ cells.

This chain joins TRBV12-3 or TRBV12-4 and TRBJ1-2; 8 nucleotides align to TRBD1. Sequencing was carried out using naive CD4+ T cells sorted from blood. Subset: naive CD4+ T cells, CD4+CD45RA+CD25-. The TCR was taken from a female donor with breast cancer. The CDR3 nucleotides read TGTGCCAGCAGTGACAGGGGAGGCGACTATGGCTACACCTTC. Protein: CASSDRGGDYGYTF.